The clone carrying this TCR beta chain showed up many times. This entry belongs to a study of early T cells in non-severe SARS-CoV-2 infection. Study information: Sequencing used unsorted whole-blood bulk RNA, so chains lack pairing.

Separate cDNA molecules each had unique molecular identifiers attached to them. TCRdb re-derived calls from the 5' RACE reads in MiXCR, one entry per CDR3 protein. The sample has 37,000 or so distinct CDR3 sequences, 4.5% to 7.5% seen once; the top ten hold roughly 4.5%. The CDR3 has 18 amino acids. CDR1 is SNHLY, CDR2 FYNNEI, per germline. V lost 6 bases, J lost 0 bases, and 11 bases stayed unmatched. The material sequenced was whole blood. V is TRBV2 and J is TRBJ2-3, with 11 bases lining up with TRBD2. The clonotype comes from an adult who was a healthcare worker with PCR-confirmed SARS-CoV-2 infection or an uninfected control (not recorded which). CDR3 DNA sequence: TGTGCCAGCAGGCAGGGGCTAGCGGGAGGCACAAGCACAGATACGCAGTATTTT. It yields the protein CASRQGLAGGTSTDTQYF.